This T cell receptor beta chain was recovered during a study of T-cell reconstitution after alpha-beta-depleted transplantation in children. As it was prepared, the TCRbeta library received unique molecular identifiers. TCRdb re-analysed the PCR reads in MiXCR, keeping a single row per CDR3 protein. The sample includes about a million distinct CDR3 sequences, about 29% of them seen just once. The V and J ends lost 5 bases and 13 bases respectively, with 14 bases between them. CDR1 and CDR2 from the germline V gene are MNHNY and SVGAGI (reference sequence). The CDR3 contains 11 residues. V and J are TRBV6-6 and TRBJ1-2, with D perhaps matching TRBD1 (5 bases). Sequencing used PBMCs, mostly from graft donor cells, obtained 360 days after TCRalphabeta/CD19-depleted stem cell transplant. The source is a boy younger than two who had a stem cell transplant for SCID, so the T cells may come from the graft donor. CDR3 sequence: CASSQDGGGTF. DNA of the CDR3: TGTGCCAGCAGTCAAGACGGGGGTGGCACCTTC.